Following are 31 T cell receptor beta chains from one sample sequenced in a study of T cells after yellow fever vaccination. TCRdb passed the 5' RACE reads through MiXCR, listing each CDR3 protein once. The table lists under 200,000 distinct CDR3 sequences, approximately 6.8% of them singletons, with 2.5% to 3% in the top ten. Sequencing was performed on CD4+ T cells sorted from PBMCs, taken roughly 5 days after the first yellow fever vaccination. These TCRs come from a young man who received the YFV17D yellow fever vaccine.

Ten or more counts support this clonotype. The chain recombines TRBV10-1 with TRBJ2-3; 7 bases agree with TRBD1. V lost 0 bases to trimming and J lost 5 bases; unmatched junction nucleotides: 8. Germline lookup yields CDR1 WNHNN and CDR2 SYGVQD (reference sequence). This CDR3 spans 16 amino acids. For the CDR3, the DNA is TGCGCCAGCAGTGAGTCGACGGGACAGACCGTAGATACGCAGTATTTT. Its translation is CASSESTGQTVDTQYF.

The V call is TRBV28, the J call TRBJ1-4; D uncertain. CDR3 size: 13 residues. Per the germline V gene, CDR1 is MDHEN and CDR2 is SYDVKM. With 7 bases removed from V and 5 bases from J, the gap between germline ends came to 11 bases. CDR3 sequence (DNA): TGTGCCAGCACCACGTCAGAGAATGAAAAACTGTTTTTT. Protein sequence: CASTTSENEKLFF.

This clonotype was seen at least ten times. The V and J genes are TRBV12-3 or TRBV12-4 and TRBJ1-4; 8 bases map to TRBD1. This CDR3 contains 15 residues. Losses at the gene ends were 5 bases for V and 6 bases for J; bases not matched to a gene: 8. CDR3 nucleotides: TGTGCCAGCAGTGAGGTCCAGGGGGCTTATGAAAAACTGTTTTTT. It encodes CASSEVQGAYEKLFF.

This clonotype occurred many times. The chain couples TRBV4-2 to TRBJ1-4, with 7 nucleotides matching TRBD1. This CDR3 has 16 amino acids. Germline CDR1 reads LGHNA; CDR2 reads YNFKEQ. The V gene end was trimmed by 1 base and the J gene end by 4 bases; junction bases not matched to a gene: 6. CDR3 sequence: CASSQGGQTLNEKLFF. The CDR3 bases are TGTGCCAGCAGCCAAGGGGGACAGACTCTTAATGAAAAACTGTTTTTT.

V is TRBV7-2 and J is TRBJ2-5, with TRBD2 matching over 7 bases. This CDR3 contains 15 residues. Germline CDR1 reads SGHTA; CDR2 reads FQGNSA. The J segment lost 3 bases and the V segment lost 7 bases, leaving 11 bases of the junction unmatched. The CDR3 loop reads CASTPPGLPKETQYF. CDR3 nucleotides: TGTGCCAGCACCCCGCCGGGACTACCTAAAGAGACCCAGTACTTC.

This clonotype was picked up a small number of times. The rearrangement uses TRBV5-1 and TRBJ2-3, with 9 bases identical to TRBD2. This CDR3 has 16 residues. Germline V lookup: CDR1 SGHRS, CDR2 YFSETQ. V trimming: 4 bases; J trimming: 3 bases; junction bases outside the gene matches: 9. In DNA, the CDR3 is TGCGCCAGCAGCACCTCCTTAGCGGGGGTAACAGATACGCAGTATTTT. Translating it yields CASSTSLAGVTDTQYF.

This clonotype was counted a few times. This chain links TRBV5-1 with TRBJ2-5; 10 nucleotides match TRBD2. Trimming at V came to 3 bases and at J to 2 bases, leaving 7 bases not matched to a gene. The CDR3 loop spans 16 amino acids. Germline loops: CDR1 SGHRS, CDR2 YFSETQ. In DNA, the CDR3 is TGCGCCAGCAGCTCACGTTCGGGACTAGCGCAAGAGACCCAGTACTTC. Translation gives CASSSRSGLAQETQYF.

This clonotype was seen ten or more times. The V and J genes are TRBV5-5 and TRBJ1-1; TRBD1 agrees at 7 bases. Trimming removed 5 bases from V and 1 base from J; junction bases left unmatched: 5. The CDR3 covers 14 residues. Germline V lookup: CDR1 SGHKS, CDR2 YYEKEE (reference sequence). The CDR3 coding sequence is TGTGCCAGCAGTTATAGGGGGCAGAACACTGAAGCTTTCTTT. Its protein is CASSYRGQNTEAFF. Looking up the rest from reference TRBV5-5 and TRBJ1-1 gives the full variable domain: DAGVTQSPTHLIKTRGQQVTLRCSPISGHKSVSWYQQVLGQGPQFIFQYYEKEERGRGNFPDRFSARQFPNYSSELNVNALLLGDSALYLCASSYRGQNTEAFFGQGTRLTVV.

At least ten counts were recorded for this clonotype. The genes are TRBV7-8 and TRBJ2-5; TRBD2 is a possible D gene (5 bases). V was shortened by 9 bases and J by 3 bases, with 17 bases between the two germline ends. CDR1 is SGHVS, CDR2 FQNEAQ, per germline. CDR3 length: 14 amino acids. In nucleotides, the CDR3 is TGTGCCAGTCAAAATCTAGCTGCAGAAGAGACCCAGTACTTC. This translates into CASQNLAAEETQYF.

This clonotype was counted many times. The V and J genes are TRBV11-3 and TRBJ1-2; D perhaps matches TRBD1 (5 bases). Germline CDR1 reads SGHNT; CDR2 reads YENEEA. The V and J ends lost 1 base and 8 bases respectively, with 11 bases between them. CDR3 size: 13 residues. In nucleotides, the CDR3 is TGTGCCAGCAGCTTAGCAACAGGAACGGGCTACACCTTC. Its protein product is CASSLATGTGYTF. Full variable domain (rest looked up from reference TRBV11-3 and TRBJ1-2): EAGVVQSPRYKIIEKKQPVAFWCNPISGHNTLYWYLQNLGQGPELLIRYENEEAVDDSQLPKDRFSAERLKGVDSTLKIQPAELGDSAVYLCASSLATGTGYTFGSGTRLTVV.

This clonotype was counted many times. V and J are TRBV4-1 and TRBJ1-4, with TRBD1 matching over 12 bases. This CDR3 spans 15 amino acids. Per the germline V gene, CDR1 is MGHRA and CDR2 is YSYEKL. V dropped 4 bases and J dropped 7; count of bases not matched to a gene: 4. The CDR3 loop reads CASSPGQGAGEKLFF. The CDR3 region has the DNA TGCGCCAGCAGCCCGGGACAGGGGGCGGGTGAAAAACTGTTTTTT.

A remark on this clonotype: One base away lies a much larger clone, so this may be a sequencing read error. CDR3 amino acids: CSAQGAAETEAFF. The CDR3 DNA reads as TGCAGTGCGCAGGGGGCTGCGGAAACTGAAGCTTTCTTT. This chain connects TRBV20-1 to TRBJ1-1; 8 nucleotides line up with TRBD1. CDR3 size: 13 residues. Per the germline V gene, CDR1 is DFQATT and CDR2 is SNEGSKA (reference sequence). Unmatched junction bases numbered 8, after V lost 6 bases and J lost 5 bases.

This rearrangement joins TRBV5-6 to TRBJ2-2, with a tentative D call TRBD2 (7 bases). V lost 4 bases, J lost 7 bases, and 20 bases lay in between. Germline V gives CDR1 SGHDT, CDR2 YYEEEE. CDR3 length: 16 amino acids. CDR3: CASSLQYGGASGELFF. The CDR3 region has the DNA TGTGCCAGCAGCCTCCAGTATGGGGGGGCAAGCGGGGAGCTGTTTTTT.

This chain uses TRBV19 with TRBJ2-5; D uncertain. Trimming took off 2 bases at V and 7 bases at J, with 11 bases between the two ends. The CDR3 is 13 residues long. The germline gives CDR1 LNHDA, CDR2 SQIVND (reference sequence). The CDR3 nucleotides are TGTGCCAGTAGTATATCTGGGCTACGGACCCAGTACTTC. Amino acids: CASSISGLRTQYF.

This clonotype was detected only a few times. The CDR3 sequence: CSARDHVHSGNTIYF. The CDR3 DNA is TGCAGTGCTAGAGATCACGTCCACTCTGGAAACACCATATATTTT. This chain joins TRBV20-1 and TRBJ1-3; D remains ambiguous. Germline CDR1 reads DFQATT; CDR2 reads SNEGSKA (reference sequence). V lost 0 bases and J lost 0, with 9 bases in between. CDR3 length equals 15 residues.

Details on this clonotype: One junction end does not reproduce the germline sequence, and a read error may be involved. The CDR3, as DNA: TGCGCCGGCAGCCCCCCCGGGGATACGCAGTATTTT. As protein: CAGSPPGDTQYF. The V call is TRBV5-1, the J call TRBJ2-3, with D unclear. Looked up from germline, CDR1 is SGHRS and CDR2 is YFSETQ. This CDR3 contains 12 residues.

This clonotype has ten or more counts. This chain connects TRBV15 to TRBJ1-1; D may be TRBD1 (5 bases). Per the germline V gene, CDR1 is LNHNV and CDR2 is YYDKDF (reference sequence). The V gene lost 5 bases and the J gene lost 7 bases, with 20 bases spanning the gap. The CDR3 consists of 15 residues. CDR3 nucleotide sequence: TGTGCCACCAGCTACCGATCGGGACGGTGGAGTGAAGCTTTCTTT. This codes for CATSYRSGRWSEAFF. The entire variable domain, with the rest obtained from reference TRBV15 and TRBJ1-1, is as follows: DAMVIQNPRYQVTQFGKPVTLSCSQTLNHNVMYWYQQKSSQAPKLLFHYYDKDFNNEADTPDNFQSRRPNTSFCFLDIRSPGLGDTAMYLCATSYRSGRWSEAFFGQGTRLTVV.

This clonotype has more than one count but fewer than ten. The V gene is TRBV27, the J gene TRBJ2-7, with D tentatively TRBD2 (6 bases). This CDR3 contains 13 residues. CDR1 MNHEY and CDR2 SMNVEV come from the germline V gene (reference sequence). Trimming shortened V by 5 bases and J by 7 bases, and 15 bases separated the two germline ends. The CDR3 loop reads CASSPRTGREQYF. The DNA of the CDR3 is TGTGCCAGCAGTCCCCGGACGGGGAGGGAGCAGTACTTC.

In the case of this clonotype: A much larger clone lies one base from this, so it may be a read error. For the CDR3, the DNA is TGCGCCAGCAGCCGCCCATGGTCCGGGTTTTGTGACTATGGCTACACCTTC. Encoded protein: CASSRPWSGFCDYGYTF. The V and J genes are TRBV4-1 and TRBJ1-2; D call uncertain. Germline V lookup: CDR1 MGHRA, CDR2 YSYEKL. Trimming removed 4 bases at V and 3 bases at J, with 21 bases between. The CDR3 covers 17 residues.

This chain links TRBV5-6 with TRBJ2-2; D uncertain. V gave up 2 bases and J gave up 8 bases, with 10 bases separating them. CDR1 SGHDT and CDR2 YYEEEE come from the germline V gene. This CDR3 region has 13 residues. In DNA, the CDR3 is TGTGCCAGCAGCTTCGGTCTCAGGGGGGAGCTGTTTTTT. Amino acids: CASSFGLRGELFF.

This clonotype was observed many times. The V gene is TRBV6-1, the J gene TRBJ2-7; TRBD1 aligns across 8 bases. This CDR3 comprises 16 residues. The V and J ends lost 3 bases and 6 bases, in that order; junction bases with no gene match: 13. From germline, CDR1 is MNHNS and CDR2 SASEGT. The CDR3 sequence: CASSDQTGTGSFEQYV. The CDR3 DNA sequence: TGTGCCAGCAGTGATCAGACCGGGACAGGCAGTTTCGAGCAGTACGTC.

This clonotype came up many times. V usage is TRBV29-1 and J usage is TRBJ1-1, with D hard to call. CDR1 is SQVTM and CDR2 is ANQGSEA in the germline V gene. The length of the CDR3 is 13 residues. V lost 6 bases and J lost 1, with 12 bases in between. The CDR3 DNA follows: TGCAGCGTCCGTTCTCCGGGGAACACTGAAGCTTTCTTT. Its protein product is CSVRSPGNTEAFF. Full variable domain (outside the CDR3, taken from reference TRBV29-1 and TRBJ1-1): SAVISQKPSRDICQRGTSLTIQCQVDSQVTMMFWYRQQPGQSLTLIATANQGSEATYESGFVIDKFPISRPNLTFSTLTVSNMSPEDSSIYLCSVRSPGNTEAFFGQGTRLTVV.

The table lists this clonotype with a few counts. The genes are TRBV4-1 and TRBJ2-7; TRBD1 might be the D (6 bases). Germline V CDR1 and CDR2: MGHRA, YSYEKL. The CDR3 has 15 residues. The V gene lost 5 bases and the J gene lost 7 bases, with 21 bases spanning the gap. CDR3 sequence reads: CASSSGVVGPSEQYF. The CDR3 DNA reads as TGCGCCAGCAGCTCAGGGGTAGTCGGCCCCTCGGAGCAGTACTTC.

This clonotype has at least ten counts. The chain is built from TRBV24-1 and TRBJ2-1, with TRBD2 identical over 9 bases. V lost 2 bases and J lost 5; bases outside the gene matches: 3. Germline loops: CDR1 KGHDR, CDR2 SFDVKD. CDR3 length: 15 amino acids. The CDR3 protein is CATSDSQRGDNEQFF. As DNA, the CDR3 is TGTGCCACCAGTGATTCCCAGCGGGGGGACAATGAGCAGTTCTTC.

At least ten counts were recorded for this clonotype. The chain joins TRBV11-1 to TRBJ2-7; either TRBD1 or TRBD2 may fit D (5 bases each). V lost 6 bases and J 6 bases, leaving 9 bases between the germline ends. Germline V gene sequence: CDR1 SGHAT, CDR2 FQDESV (reference sequence). This CDR3 spans 11 amino acids. CDR3 amino acids: CASSGGSEQYV. CDR3 nucleotides: TGTGCCAGCAGTGGGGGTAGCGAGCAGTACGTC.

This clonotype has only a few counts. The chain joins TRBV6-5 to TRBJ2-1; D is undetermined. CDR1 MNHEY and CDR2 SVGAGI come from the germline V gene. The V gene lost 2 bases and the J gene lost 3 bases, with 5 bases spanning the gap. The CDR3 is 13 amino acids. CDR3: CASSYRLYNEQFF. Written as DNA, the CDR3 is TGTGCCAGCAGTTACAGGCTCTACAATGAGCAGTTCTTC.

This clonotype has a handful of counts. The rearrangement uses TRBV4-2 and TRBJ2-3, with 9 bases matching TRBD2. From germline, CDR1 is LGHNA and CDR2 YNFKEQ. This CDR3 is 17 amino acids long. With 0 bases clipped from V and 2 bases from J, the junction kept 6 bases outside the gene matches. This CDR3 reads CASSQDWRGGYTDTQYF. DNA of the CDR3: TGTGCCAGCAGCCAAGATTGGCGGGGGGGATACACAGATACGCAGTATTTT.

V gene TRBV30 combines with J gene TRBJ1-1; D not resolved. The V gene's germline CDR1 is GTSNPN and CDR2 SVGIG (reference sequence). The length of the CDR3 is 12 residues. V was shortened by 5 bases and J by 4 bases, with 11 bases between the two germline ends. The CDR3 reads CAWSSSGTEAFF. For the CDR3, the DNA is TGTGCCTGGTCATCAAGTGGCACTGAAGCTTTCTTT.

This clonotype has at least ten counts. The chain uses TRBV20-1 and TRBJ2-1; the D gene is possibly TRBD2 (6 bases). This CDR3 spans 10 amino acids. V was shortened by 5 bases and J by 11 bases, with 10 bases between the two germline ends. The germline CDR1 and CDR2 sequences are DFQATT and SNEGSKA (reference sequence). The CDR3 protein is CSALADKQFF. The CDR3 nucleotides are TGCAGTGCTTTAGCGGACAAGCAGTTCTTC.

This clonotype was detected only a few times. The gene calls are TRBV3-1 and TRBJ2-6; D is possibly TRBD2 (5 bases). The germline V gene encodes CDR1 LGHDT and CDR2 YNNKEL (reference sequence). This CDR3 is built from 16 residues. V was pared by 4 bases and J by 2 bases, with 12 bases between. The CDR3 coding sequence is TGTGCCAGCAGCCGGAATTGGGAGCCTGGGGCCAACGTCCTGACTTTC. Translated: CASSRNWEPGANVLTF.

The genes are TRBV12-5 and TRBJ2-7; tentatively, D is TRBD1 or TRBD2 (5 bases each). The CDR3 totals 14 residues. V lost 6 bases and J lost 6, with 18 bases in between. CDR1 and CDR2 from the germline V gene are LGHNT and FRNRAP. The CDR3 sequence is CASGPRDQPLEQYF. The CDR3 DNA follows: TGTGCTAGTGGACCCCGGGACCAACCCCTCGAGCAGTACTTC.